The 10 T cell receptor beta chains given below trace back to one sample, sequenced in a study of T cell responses to AZD1222 COVID-19 vaccine. The repertoire was sequenced with immunoSEQ multiplex PCR; TCRdb's copy has only in-frame clones and lacks some. In the table there are around 150,000 clones, approximately 94% of which are singletons. The material was peripheral blood, obtained 28 days after the second AZD1222 dose. The source is an adult who received the AZD1222 COVID-19 vaccine.

This clone has only a few counts. The chain carries TRBV5-8 and TRBJ1-1; 7 bases map to TRBD1. The CDR3 is 13 amino acids. Trimming at V came to 3 bases and at J to 12 bases, leaving 11 bases not matched to a gene. Germline assignment: CDR1 SGHTS and CDR2 YDEGEE. The CDR3 protein is CASSSLRQGRTFF. In DNA, the CDR3 is TGTGCCAGCAGCTCTCTGAGACAGGGCCGAACTTTCTTT.

This rearrangement joins TRBV6-5 to TRBJ1-1; D is undetermined. Trimming removed 0 bases at V and 0 bases at J, with 8 bases between. Germline V gene lookup returns CDR1 MNHEY and CDR2 SVGAGI. This CDR3 comprises 15 residues. In DNA form, the CDR3 reads TGTGCCAGCAGTTACTCGACAACTATGAACACTGAAGCTTTCTTT. It encodes CASSYSTTMNTEAFF.

The chain links TRBV5-1 to TRBJ2-5; D gene unclear. With 4 bases removed from V and 1 base from J, the gap between germline ends came to 11 bases. The CDR3 consists of 14 residues. Germline CDR1 is SGHRS and CDR2 is YFSETQ. CDR3 sequence reads: CASSPSSTQETQYF. The CDR3 region has the DNA TGCGCCAGCAGCCCCTCGTCCACCCAAGAGACCCAGTACTTC.

This chain joins TRBV5-4 and TRBJ2-1, with D uncertain. The germline V and J ends were trimmed by 1 base and 5 bases, with 13 bases remaining between them. Per germline, CDR1 SGHNT and CDR2 YYREEE (reference sequence). The CDR3 sequence is 15 residues long. The CDR3 coding sequence is TGTGCCAGCAGCTTGTCTTCGGGTGGACACAATGAGCAGTTCTTC. It yields the protein CASSLSSGGHNEQFF.

This clone has only one observation. This chain links TRBV25-1 with TRBJ1-2; 10 nucleotides agree with TRBD1. CDR3 length: 13 residues. From germline, CDR1 is MGHDK and CDR2 SYGVNS. With 5 bases clipped from V and 6 bases from J, the junction kept 3 bases outside the gene matches. CDR3 sequence reads: CASSPGTGDGYTF. In DNA form, the CDR3 reads TGTGCCAGCAGTCCCGGGACAGGGGATGGCTACACCTTC.

V and J are TRBV25-1 and TRBJ2-1; 8 bases are a match to TRBD2. V lost 1 base and J lost 8; bases outside the gene matches: 4. CDR1 is MGHDK and CDR2 is SYGVNS in the germline V gene. This CDR3 spans 14 amino acids. The CDR3 protein is CASSEFAGGYEQFF. CDR3 bases: TGTGCCAGCAGTGAATTTGCGGGAGGATATGAGCAGTTCTTC.

The gene calls are TRBV12-3 or TRBV12-4 and TRBJ1-1; the D is unclear. Trimming pared 1 base from V and 6 bases from J, leaving 9 bases between. This CDR3 has 13 residues. The chain's CDR3 is CASSLGHGAEAFF. Here the CDR3 DNA reads TGTGCCAGCAGTTTAGGGCATGGGGCTGAAGCTTTCTTT.

The rearrangement joins TRBV27 to TRBJ2-1; D is unresolved. V was cut by 7 bases and J by 1 base, with 8 bases left in between. Germline CDR1 MNHEY, CDR2 SMNVEV (reference sequence). The CDR3 loop spans 13 amino acids. In DNA, the CDR3 is TGTGCCAGCAAAGTATTATCCTACAATGAGCAGTTCTTC. This encodes CASKVLSYNEQFF.

The V and J genes are TRBV6-2 or TRBV6-3 and TRBJ1-5; 7 bases match TRBD1. Looked up from germline, CDR1 is MNHEY and CDR2 is SVGEGT. This CDR3 is built from 15 residues. V lost 6 bases and J lost 9; bases outside the gene matches: 14. CDR3 sequence (DNA): TGTGCCAGCAGACCTACAGGGGCTTCTGGCGTGCCCCAGCATTTT. This sequence encodes CASRPTGASGVPQHF.

CDR3 bases: TGTGCCAGCAGTGCAAGGGATCCCTATGATGGCTACACCTTC. This encodes CASSARDPYDGYTF. The genes are TRBV6-4 and TRBJ1-2; D uncertain. Looked up from germline, CDR1 is MRHNA and CDR2 is SNTAGT. CDR3 length equals 14 residues. V lost 4 bases, J lost 6 bases, and 15 bases lay in between.